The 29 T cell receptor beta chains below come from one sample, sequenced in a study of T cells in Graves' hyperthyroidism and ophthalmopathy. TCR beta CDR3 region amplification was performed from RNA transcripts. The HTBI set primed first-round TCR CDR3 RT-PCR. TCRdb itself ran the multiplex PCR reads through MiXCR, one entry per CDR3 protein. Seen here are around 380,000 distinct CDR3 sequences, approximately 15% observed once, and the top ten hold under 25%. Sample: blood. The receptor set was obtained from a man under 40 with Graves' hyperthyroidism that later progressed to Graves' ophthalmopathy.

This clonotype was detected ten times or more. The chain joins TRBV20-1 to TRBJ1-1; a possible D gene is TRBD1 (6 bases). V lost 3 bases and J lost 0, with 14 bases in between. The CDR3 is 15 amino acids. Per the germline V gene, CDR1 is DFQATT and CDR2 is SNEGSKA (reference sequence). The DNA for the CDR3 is TGCAGTGCTAGGGCCAACAGGGCTATGAACACTGAAGCTTTCTTT. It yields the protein CSARANRAMNTEAFF.

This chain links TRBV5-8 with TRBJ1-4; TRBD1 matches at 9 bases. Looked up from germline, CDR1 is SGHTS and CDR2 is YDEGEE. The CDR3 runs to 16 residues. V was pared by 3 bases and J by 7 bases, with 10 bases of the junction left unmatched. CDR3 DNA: TGTGCCAGCAGCTCAGACGCCGGGACAGGGAGTGAAAAACTGTTTTTT. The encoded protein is CASSSDAGTGSEKLFF.

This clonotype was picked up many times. The CDR3 reads CASSQLAGTYTGELFF. CDR3 sequence (DNA): TGTGCCAGCAGCCAATTAGCGGGGACCTACACCGGGGAGCTGTTTTTT. This chain uses TRBV4-2 with TRBJ2-2, with 8 bases lining up with TRBD2. The length of the CDR3 is 16 residues. Germline trimming cut 2 bases from V and 3 bases from J; bases unmatched to any gene: 5. The germline V gene has CDR1 LGHNA and CDR2 YNFKEQ.

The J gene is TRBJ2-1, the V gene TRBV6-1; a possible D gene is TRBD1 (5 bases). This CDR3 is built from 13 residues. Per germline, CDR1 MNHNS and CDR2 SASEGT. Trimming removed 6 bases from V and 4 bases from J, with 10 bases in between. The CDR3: CASRGQRYNEQFF. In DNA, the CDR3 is TGTGCCAGCAGGGGGCAGCGATACAATGAGCAGTTCTTC.

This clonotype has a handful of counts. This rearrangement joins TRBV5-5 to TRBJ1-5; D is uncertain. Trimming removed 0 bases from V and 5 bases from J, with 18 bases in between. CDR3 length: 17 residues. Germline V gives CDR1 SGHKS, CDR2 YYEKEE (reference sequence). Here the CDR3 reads CASSLGTTYSRHQPQHF. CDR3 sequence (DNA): TGTGCCAGCAGCTTGGGGACCACGTACTCCAGGCATCAGCCCCAGCATTTT.

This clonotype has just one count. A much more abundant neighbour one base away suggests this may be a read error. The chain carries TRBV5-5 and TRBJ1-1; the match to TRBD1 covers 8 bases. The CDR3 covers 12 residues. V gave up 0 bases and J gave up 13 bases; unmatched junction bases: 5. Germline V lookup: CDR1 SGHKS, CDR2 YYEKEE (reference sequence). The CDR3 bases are TGTGCCAGCAGCTTGGGCAGGGGGCTGGTTTTCTTT. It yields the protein CASSLGRGLVFF.

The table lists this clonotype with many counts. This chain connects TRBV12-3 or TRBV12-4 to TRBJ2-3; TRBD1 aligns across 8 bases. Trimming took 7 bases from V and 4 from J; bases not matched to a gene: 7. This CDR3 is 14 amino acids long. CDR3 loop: CASILRGQADTQYF. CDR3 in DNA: TGTGCCAGCATCCTCAGGGGGCAGGCAGATACGCAGTATTTT.

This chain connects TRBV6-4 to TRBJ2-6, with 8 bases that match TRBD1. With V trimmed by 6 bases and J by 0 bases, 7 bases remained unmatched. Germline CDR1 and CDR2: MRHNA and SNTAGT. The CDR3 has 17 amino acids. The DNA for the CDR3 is TGTGCCAGCAGCGGACAGGGATCTAACTCTGGGGCCAACGTCCTGACTTTC. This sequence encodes CASSGQGSNSGANVLTF.

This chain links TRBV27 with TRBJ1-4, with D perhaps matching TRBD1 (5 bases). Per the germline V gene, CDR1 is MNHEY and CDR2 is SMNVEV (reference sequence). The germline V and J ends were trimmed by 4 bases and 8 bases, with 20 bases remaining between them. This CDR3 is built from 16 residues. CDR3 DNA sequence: TGTGCCAGCAGTTCAGAGGTGACAGCGCTTAGAGAAAAACTGTTTTTT. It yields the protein CASSSEVTALREKLFF.

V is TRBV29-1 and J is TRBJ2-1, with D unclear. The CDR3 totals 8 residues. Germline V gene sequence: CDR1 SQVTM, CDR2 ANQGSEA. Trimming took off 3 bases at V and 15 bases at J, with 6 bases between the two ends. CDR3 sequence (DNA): TGCAGCGTTGATCCGGGGTTCTTC. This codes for CSVDPGFF.

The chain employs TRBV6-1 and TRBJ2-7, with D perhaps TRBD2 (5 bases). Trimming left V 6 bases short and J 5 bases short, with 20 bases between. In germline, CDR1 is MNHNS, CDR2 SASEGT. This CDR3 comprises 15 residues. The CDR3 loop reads CASRPSGIGSHEQYF. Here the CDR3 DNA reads TGTGCCAGCAGACCCTCGGGGATTGGGTCCCACGAGCAGTACTTC.

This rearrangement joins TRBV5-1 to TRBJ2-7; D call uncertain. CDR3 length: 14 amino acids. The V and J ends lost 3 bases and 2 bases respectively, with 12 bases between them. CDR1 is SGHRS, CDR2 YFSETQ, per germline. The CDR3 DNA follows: TGCGCCAGCAGCTCAGAATCTTGGGCCTACGAGCAGTACTTC. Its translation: CASSSESWAYEQYF.

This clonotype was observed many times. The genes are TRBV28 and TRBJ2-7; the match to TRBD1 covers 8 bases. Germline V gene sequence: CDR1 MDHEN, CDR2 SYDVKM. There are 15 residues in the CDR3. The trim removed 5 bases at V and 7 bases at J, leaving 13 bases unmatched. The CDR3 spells CASSPGQASGKEQYF. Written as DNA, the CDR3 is TGTGCCAGCAGTCCGGGACAGGCGTCGGGGAAGGAGCAGTACTTC.

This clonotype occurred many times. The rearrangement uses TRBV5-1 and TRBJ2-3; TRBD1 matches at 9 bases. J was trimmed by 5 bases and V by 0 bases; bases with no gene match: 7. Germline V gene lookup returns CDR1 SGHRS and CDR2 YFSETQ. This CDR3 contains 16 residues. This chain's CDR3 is CASSLALGTGKDTQYF. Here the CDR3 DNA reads TGCGCCAGCAGCTTGGCGCTGGGGACAGGGAAAGATACGCAGTATTTT. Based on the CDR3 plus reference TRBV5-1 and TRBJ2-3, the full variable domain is KAGVTQTPRYLIKTRGQQVTLSCSPISGHRSVSWYQQTPGQGLQFLFEYFSETQRNKGNFPGRFSGRQFSNSRSEMNVSTLELGDSALYLCASSLALGTGKDTQYFGPGTRLTVL.

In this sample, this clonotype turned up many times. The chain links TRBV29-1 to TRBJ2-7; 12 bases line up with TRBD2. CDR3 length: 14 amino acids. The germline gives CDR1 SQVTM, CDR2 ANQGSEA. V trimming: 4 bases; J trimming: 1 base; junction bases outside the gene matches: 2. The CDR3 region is CSVAGTSGSYEQYF. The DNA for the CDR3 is TGCAGCGTTGCCGGGACTAGCGGGTCCTACGAGCAGTACTTC.

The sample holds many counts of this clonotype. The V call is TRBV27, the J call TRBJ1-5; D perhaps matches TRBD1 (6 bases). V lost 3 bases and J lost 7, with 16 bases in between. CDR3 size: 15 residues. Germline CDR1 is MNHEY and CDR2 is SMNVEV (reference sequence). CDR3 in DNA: TGTGCCAGCAGTTTTACAGGTGCCAGGGGACAGCCCCAGCATTTT. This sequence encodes CASSFTGARGQPQHF.

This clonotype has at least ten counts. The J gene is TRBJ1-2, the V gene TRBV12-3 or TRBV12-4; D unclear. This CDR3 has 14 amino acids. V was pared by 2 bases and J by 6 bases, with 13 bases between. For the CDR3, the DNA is TGTGCCAGCAGTTTAAACAGCCGCCTACATGGCTACACCTTC. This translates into CASSLNSRLHGYTF.

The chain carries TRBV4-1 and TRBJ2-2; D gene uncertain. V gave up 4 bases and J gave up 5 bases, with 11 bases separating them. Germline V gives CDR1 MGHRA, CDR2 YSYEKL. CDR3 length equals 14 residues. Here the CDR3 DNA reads TGCGCCAGCAGCCGCTTTATTTCTACCGGGGAGCTGTTTTTT. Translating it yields CASSRFISTGELFF.

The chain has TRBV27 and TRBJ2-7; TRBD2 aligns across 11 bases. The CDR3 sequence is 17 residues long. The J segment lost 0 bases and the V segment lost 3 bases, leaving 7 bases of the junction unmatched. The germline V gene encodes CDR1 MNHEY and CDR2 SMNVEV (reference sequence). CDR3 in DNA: TGTGCCAGCAGTTTTCAACTAGCGGGGGAGAGCTCCTACGAGCAGTACTTC. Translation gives CASSFQLAGESSYEQYF.

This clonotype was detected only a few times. The CDR3 sequence: CASSGDDEQYF. The CDR3 DNA is TGTGCCAGCAGCGGGGACGACGAGCAGTACTTC. This chain uses TRBV5-6 with TRBJ2-7, with D possibly called TRBD1 or TRBD2 (5 bases each). The germline V gene has CDR1 SGHDT and CDR2 YYEEEE. This CDR3 is 11 amino acids long. The ends were cut back, 4 bases at V and 5 bases at J, with 7 bases in the middle. Full variable domain (rest looked up from reference TRBV5-6 and TRBJ2-7): DAGVTQSPTHLIKTRGQQVTLRCSPKSGHDTVSWYQQALGQGPQFIFQYYEEEERQRGNFPDRFSGHQFPNYSSELNVNALLLGDSALYLCASSGDDEQYFGPGTRLTVT.

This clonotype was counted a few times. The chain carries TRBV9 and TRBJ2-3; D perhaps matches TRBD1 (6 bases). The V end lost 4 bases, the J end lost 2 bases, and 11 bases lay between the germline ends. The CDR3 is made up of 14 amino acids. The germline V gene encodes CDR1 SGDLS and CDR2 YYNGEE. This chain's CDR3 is CASSLGTLTDTQYF. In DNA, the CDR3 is TGTGCCAGCAGCCTAGGGACACTCACAGATACGCAGTATTTT.

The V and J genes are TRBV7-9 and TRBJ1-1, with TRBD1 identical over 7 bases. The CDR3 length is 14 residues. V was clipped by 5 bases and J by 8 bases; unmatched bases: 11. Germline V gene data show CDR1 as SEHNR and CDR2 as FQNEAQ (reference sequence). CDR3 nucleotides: TGTGCCAGCAGCCCCGACAGGGTCGGGGGGGAAGCTTTCTTT. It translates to CASSPDRVGGEAFF. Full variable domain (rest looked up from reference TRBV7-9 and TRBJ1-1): DTGVSQNPRHKITKRGQNVTFRCDPISEHNRLYWYRQTLGQGPEFLTYFQNEAQLEKSRLLSDRFSAERPKGSFSTLEIQRTEQGDSAMYLCASSPDRVGGEAFFGQGTRLTVV.

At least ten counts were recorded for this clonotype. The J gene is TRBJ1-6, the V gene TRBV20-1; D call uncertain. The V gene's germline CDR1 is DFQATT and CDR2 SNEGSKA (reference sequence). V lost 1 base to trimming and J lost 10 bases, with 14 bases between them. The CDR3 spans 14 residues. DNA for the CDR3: TGCAGTGCTAGAGTGGTAGGAGTTAAATCACCCCTCCACTTT. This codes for CSARVVGVKSPLHF.

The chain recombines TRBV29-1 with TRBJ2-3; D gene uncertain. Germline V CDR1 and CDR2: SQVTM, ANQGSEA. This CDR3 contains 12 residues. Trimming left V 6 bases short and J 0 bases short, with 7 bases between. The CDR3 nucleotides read TGCAGCGTAATTACTAGCACAGATACGCAGTATTTT. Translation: CSVITSTDTQYF.

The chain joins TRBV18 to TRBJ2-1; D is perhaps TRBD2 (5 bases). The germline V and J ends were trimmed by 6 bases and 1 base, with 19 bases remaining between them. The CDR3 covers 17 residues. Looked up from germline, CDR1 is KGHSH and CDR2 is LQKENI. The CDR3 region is CASSLTDRGASYNEQFF. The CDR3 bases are TGTGCCAGCTCCCTCACGGACCGGGGTGCGTCCTACAATGAGCAGTTCTTC.

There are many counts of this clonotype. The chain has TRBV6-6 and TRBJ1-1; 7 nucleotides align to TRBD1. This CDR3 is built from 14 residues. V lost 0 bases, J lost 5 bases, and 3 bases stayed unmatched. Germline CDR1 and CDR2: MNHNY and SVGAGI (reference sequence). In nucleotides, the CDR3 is TGTGCCAGCAGTTACTCGAGGGGGCGGACTGAAGCTTTCTTT. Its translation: CASSYSRGRTEAFF.

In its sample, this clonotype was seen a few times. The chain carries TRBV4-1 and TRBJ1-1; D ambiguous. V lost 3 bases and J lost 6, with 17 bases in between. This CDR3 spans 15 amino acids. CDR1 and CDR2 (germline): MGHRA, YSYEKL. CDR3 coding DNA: TGCGCCAGCAGCCACGTATTCCGGAAAAACTCTGAAGCTTTCTTT. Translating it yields CASSHVFRKNSEAFF.

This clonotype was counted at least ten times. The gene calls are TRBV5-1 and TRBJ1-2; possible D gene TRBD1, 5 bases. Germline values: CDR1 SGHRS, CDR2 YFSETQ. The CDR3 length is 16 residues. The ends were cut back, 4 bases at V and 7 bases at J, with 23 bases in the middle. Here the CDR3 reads CASSPTPGRLYGGYTF. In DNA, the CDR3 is TGCGCCAGCAGCCCCACTCCGGGACGGCTCTATGGTGGCTACACCTTC.

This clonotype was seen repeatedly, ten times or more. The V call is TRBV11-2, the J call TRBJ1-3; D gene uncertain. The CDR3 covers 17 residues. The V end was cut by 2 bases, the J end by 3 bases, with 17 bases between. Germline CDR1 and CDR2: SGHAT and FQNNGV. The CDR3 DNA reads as TGTGCCAGCAGCTTATCTGGCGGGTGGGGTCATGGAAACACCATATATTTT. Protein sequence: CASSLSGGWGHGNTIYF. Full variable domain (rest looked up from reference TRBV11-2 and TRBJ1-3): EAGVAQSPRYKIIEKRQSVAFWCNPISGHATLYWYQQILGQGPKLLIQFQNNGVVDDSQLPKDRFSAERLKGVDSTLKIQPAKLEDSAVYLCASSLSGGWGHGNTIYFGEGSWLTVV.